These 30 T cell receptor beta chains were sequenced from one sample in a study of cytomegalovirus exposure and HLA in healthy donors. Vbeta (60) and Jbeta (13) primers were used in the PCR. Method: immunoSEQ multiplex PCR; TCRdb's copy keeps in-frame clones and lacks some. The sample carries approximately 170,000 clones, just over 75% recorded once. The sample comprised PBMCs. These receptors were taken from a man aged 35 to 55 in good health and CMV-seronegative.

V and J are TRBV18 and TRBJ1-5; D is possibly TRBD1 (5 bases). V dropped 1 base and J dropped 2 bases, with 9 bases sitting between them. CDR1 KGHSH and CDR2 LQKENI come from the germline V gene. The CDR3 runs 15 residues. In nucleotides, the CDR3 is TGTGCCAGCTCACCACAAGGGGCCGGCAATCAGCCCCAGCATTTT. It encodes CASSPQGAGNQPQHF.

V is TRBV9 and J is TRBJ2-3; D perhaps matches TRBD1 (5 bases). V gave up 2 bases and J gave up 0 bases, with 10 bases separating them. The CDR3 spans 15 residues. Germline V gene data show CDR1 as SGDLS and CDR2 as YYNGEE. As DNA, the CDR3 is TGTGCCAGCAGCGTTGGGGCAACTAGCACAGATACGCAGTATTTT. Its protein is CASSVGATSTDTQYF.

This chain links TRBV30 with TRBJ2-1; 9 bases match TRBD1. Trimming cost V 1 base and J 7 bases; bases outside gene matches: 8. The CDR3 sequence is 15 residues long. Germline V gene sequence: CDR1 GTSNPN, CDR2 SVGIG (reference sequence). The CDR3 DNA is TGTGCCTGGAGTGCGGGACAGGGCGCATTAAATGAGCAGTTCTTC. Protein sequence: CAWSAGQGALNEQFF.

The CDR3 protein is CASMDGDYNEQFF. The CDR3 DNA follows: TGCGCCAGCATGGACGGGGACTACAATGAGCAGTTCTTC. The chain couples TRBV5-1 to TRBJ2-1; D is perhaps TRBD2 (5 bases). CDR3 length equals 13 residues. CDR1 SGHRS and CDR2 YFSETQ come from the germline V gene. V was pared by 6 bases and J by 3 bases, with 10 bases between. Based on the CDR3 plus reference TRBV5-1 and TRBJ2-1, the full variable domain is KAGVTQTPRYLIKTRGQQVTLSCSPISGHRSVSWYQQTPGQGLQFLFEYFSETQRNKGNFPGRFSGRQFSNSRSEMNVSTLELGDSALYLCASMDGDYNEQFFGPGTRLTVL.

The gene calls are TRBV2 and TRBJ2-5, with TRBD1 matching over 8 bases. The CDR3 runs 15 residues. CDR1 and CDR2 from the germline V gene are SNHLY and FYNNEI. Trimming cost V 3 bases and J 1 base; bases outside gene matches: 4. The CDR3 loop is CASSDDRGRQETQYF. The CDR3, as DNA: TGTGCCAGCAGTGATGACAGGGGCCGCCAAGAGACCCAGTACTTC.

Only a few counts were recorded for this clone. The CDR3 sequence: CASSVDRGYEQYF. In nucleotides, the CDR3 is TGTGCCAGCAGTGTGGACAGGGGCTACGAGCAGTACTTC. The chain employs TRBV2 and TRBJ2-7; 9 bases map to TRBD1. Trimming took 4 bases from V and 3 from J; bases not matched to a gene: 1. Germline V CDR1 and CDR2: SNHLY, FYNNEI. CDR3 length equals 13 residues. Using reference TRBV2 and TRBJ2-7 for the parts outside the CDR3, the full variable domain is EPEVTQTPSHQVTQMGQEVILRCVPISNHLYFYWYRQILGQKVEFLVSFYNNEISEKSEIFDDQFSVERPDGSNFTLKIRSTKLEDSAMYFCASSVDRGYEQYFGPGTRLTVT.

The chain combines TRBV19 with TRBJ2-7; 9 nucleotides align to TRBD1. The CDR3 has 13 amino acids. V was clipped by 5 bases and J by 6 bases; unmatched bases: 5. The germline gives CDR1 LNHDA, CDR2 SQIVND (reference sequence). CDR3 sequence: CASSFGTGTEQYF. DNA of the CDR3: TGTGCCAGTAGTTTCGGGACAGGGACCGAGCAGTACTTC.

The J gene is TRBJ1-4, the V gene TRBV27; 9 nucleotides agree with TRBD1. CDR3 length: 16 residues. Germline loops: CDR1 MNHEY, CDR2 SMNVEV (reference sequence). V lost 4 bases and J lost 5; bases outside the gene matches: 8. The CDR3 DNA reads TGTGCCAGCAGTTCTCAGTGGGACAGGGTGAATGAAAAACTGTTTTTT. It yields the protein CASSSQWDRVNEKLFF.

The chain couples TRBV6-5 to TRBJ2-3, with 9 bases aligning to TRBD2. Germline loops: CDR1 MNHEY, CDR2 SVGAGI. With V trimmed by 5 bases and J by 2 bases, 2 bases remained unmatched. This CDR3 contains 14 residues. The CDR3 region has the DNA TGTGCCAGCAGTATAGCGGGAGACACAGATACGCAGTATTTT. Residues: CASSIAGDTDTQYF.

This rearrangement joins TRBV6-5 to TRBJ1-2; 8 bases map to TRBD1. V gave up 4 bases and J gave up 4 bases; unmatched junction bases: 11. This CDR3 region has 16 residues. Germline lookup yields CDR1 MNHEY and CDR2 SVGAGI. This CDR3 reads CASSSSQGEVGYGYTF. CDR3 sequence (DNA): TGTGCCAGCAGTTCCTCACAGGGGGAAGTAGGCTATGGCTACACCTTC.

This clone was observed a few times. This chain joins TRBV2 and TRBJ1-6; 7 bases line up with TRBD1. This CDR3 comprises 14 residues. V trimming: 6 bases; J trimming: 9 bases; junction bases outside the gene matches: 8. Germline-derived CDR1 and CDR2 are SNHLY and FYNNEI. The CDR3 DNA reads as TGTGCCAGCAGACTGGACAGGCGGGGTTCACCCCTCCACTTT. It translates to CASRLDRRGSPLHF. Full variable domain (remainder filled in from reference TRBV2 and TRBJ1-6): EPEVTQTPSHQVTQMGQEVILRCVPISNHLYFYWYRQILGQKVEFLVSFYNNEISEKSEIFDDQFSVERPDGSNFTLKIRSTKLEDSAMYFCASRLDRRGSPLHFGNGTRLTVT.

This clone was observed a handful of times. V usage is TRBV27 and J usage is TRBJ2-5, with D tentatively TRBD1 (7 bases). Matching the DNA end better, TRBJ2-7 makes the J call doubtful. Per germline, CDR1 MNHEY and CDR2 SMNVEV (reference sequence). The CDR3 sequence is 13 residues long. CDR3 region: CASSLPGGYEQYF. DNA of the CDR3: TGTGCCAGCAGTCTCCCAGGGGGGTACGAGCAGTACTTC.

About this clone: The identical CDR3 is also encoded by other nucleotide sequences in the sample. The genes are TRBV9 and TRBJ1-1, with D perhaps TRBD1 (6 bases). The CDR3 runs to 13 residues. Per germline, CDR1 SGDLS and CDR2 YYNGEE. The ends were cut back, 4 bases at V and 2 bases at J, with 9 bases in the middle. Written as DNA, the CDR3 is TGTGCCAGCAGCTCGGGGGGCAACACTGAAGCTTTCTTT. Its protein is CASSSGGNTEAFF.

In DNA, the CDR3 is TGTGCCAGTAGTATCCAGGGGAACATAGCCTATGGCTACACCTTC. It codes for CASSIQGNIAYGYTF. V usage is TRBV19 and J usage is TRBJ1-2; D might be TRBD1 (6 bases). This CDR3 spans 15 amino acids. Between the trimmed V and J ends, which lost 3 bases and 4 bases, there was a span of 15 bases. CDR1 LNHDA and CDR2 SQIVND come from the germline V gene (reference sequence). The full variable domain, in which reference TRBV19 and TRBJ1-2 provide the parts outside the CDR3, is DGGITQSPKYLFRKEGQNVTLSCEQNLNHDAMYWYRQDPGQGLRLIYYSQIVNDFQKGDIAEGYSVSREKKESFPLTVTSAQKNPTAFYLCASSIQGNIAYGYTFGSGTRLTVV.

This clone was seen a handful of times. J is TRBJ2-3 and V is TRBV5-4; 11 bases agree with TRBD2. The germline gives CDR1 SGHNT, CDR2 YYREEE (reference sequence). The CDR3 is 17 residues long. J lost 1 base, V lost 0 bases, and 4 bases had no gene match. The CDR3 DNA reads TGTGCCAGCAGCTTGGGAGTTAGCGGGAGGGGCACAGATACGCAGTATTTT. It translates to CASSLGVSGRGTDTQYF.

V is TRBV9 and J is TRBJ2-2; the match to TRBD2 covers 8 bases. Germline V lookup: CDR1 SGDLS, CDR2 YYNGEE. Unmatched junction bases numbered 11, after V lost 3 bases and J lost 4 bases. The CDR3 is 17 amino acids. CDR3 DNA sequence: TGTGCCAGCAGCGCCCGGGCGGGAGGTACTTTCACCGGGGAGCTGTTTTTT. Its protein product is CASSARAGGTFTGELFF.

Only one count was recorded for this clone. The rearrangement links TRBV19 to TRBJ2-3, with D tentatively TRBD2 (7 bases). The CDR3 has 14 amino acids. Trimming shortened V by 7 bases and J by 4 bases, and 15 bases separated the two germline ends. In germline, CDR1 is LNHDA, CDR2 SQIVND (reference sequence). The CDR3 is CASTREGVSDTQYF. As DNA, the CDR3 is TGTGCCAGTACCAGGGAGGGGGTGTCAGATACGCAGTATTTT. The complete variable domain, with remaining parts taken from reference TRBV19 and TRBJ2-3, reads DGGITQSPKYLFRKEGQNVTLSCEQNLNHDAMYWYRQDPGQGLRLIYYSQIVNDFQKGDIAEGYSVSREKKESFPLTVTSAQKNPTAFYLCASTREGVSDTQYFGPGTRLTVL.

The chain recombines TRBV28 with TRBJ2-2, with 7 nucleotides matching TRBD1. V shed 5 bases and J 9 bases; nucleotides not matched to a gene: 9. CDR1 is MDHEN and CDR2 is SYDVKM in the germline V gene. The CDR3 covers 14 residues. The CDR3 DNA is TGTGCCAGCAGTCCTTCAGAGGGGGCGAGGGAGCTGTTTTTT. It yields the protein CASSPSEGARELFF.

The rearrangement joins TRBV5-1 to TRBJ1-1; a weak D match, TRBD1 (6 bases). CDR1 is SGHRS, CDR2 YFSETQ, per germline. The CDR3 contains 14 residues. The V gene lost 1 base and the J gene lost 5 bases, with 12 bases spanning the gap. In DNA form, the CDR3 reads TGCGCCAGCAGCTTGAGGTCAGGGGAAACTGAAGCTTTCTTT. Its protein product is CASSLRSGETEAFF.

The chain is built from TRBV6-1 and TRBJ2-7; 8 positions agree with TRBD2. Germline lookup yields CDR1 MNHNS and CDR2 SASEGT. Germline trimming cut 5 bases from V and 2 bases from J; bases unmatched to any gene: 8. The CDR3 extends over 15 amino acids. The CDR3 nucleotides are TGTGCCAGCAGTATTGCCTCGGGGGGGGCCTACGAGCAGTACTTC. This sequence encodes CASSIASGGAYEQYF.

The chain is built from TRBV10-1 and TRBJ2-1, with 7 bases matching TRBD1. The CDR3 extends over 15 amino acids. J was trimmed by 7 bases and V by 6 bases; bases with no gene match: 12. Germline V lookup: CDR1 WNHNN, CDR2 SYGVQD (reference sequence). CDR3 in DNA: TGCGCCAGCAGCGCAGGGGGAGCCTCCTCGAATGAGCAGTTCTTC. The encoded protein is CASSAGGASSNEQFF.

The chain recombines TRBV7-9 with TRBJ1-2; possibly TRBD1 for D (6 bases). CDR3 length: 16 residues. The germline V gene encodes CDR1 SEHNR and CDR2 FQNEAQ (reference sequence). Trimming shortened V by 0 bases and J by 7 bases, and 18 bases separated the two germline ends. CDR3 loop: CASSLAPDSYTAGYTF. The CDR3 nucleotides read TGTGCCAGCAGCTTAGCCCCGGACAGTTACACGGCTGGCTACACCTTC. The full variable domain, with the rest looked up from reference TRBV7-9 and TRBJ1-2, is DTGVSQNPRHKITKRGQNVTFRCDPISEHNRLYWYRQTLGQGPEFLTYFQNEAQLEKSRLLSDRFSAERPKGSFSTLEIQRTEQGDSAMYLCASSLAPDSYTAGYTFGSGTRLTVV.

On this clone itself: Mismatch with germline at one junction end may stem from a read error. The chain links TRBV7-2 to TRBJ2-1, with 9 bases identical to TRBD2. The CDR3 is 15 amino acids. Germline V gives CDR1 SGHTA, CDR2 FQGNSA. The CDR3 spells CASSLAGVLYNEQFF. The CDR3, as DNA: TGTGCCAGCAGTTTAGCGGGAGTTCTCTACAATGAGCAGTTCTTC.

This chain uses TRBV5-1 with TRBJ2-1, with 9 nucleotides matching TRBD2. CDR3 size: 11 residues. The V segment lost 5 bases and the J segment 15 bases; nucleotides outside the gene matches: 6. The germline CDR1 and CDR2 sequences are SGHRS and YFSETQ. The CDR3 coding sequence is TGCGCCAGCAGGGAAGCGGGAGGATGGTTCTTC. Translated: CASREAGGWFF.

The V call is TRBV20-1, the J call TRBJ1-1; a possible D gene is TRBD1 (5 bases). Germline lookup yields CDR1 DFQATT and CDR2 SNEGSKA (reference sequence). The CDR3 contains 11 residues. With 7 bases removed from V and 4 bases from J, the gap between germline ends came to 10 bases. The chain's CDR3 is CSVSQGTEAFF. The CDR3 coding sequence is TGCAGTGTTTCTCAGGGCACTGAAGCTTTCTTT.

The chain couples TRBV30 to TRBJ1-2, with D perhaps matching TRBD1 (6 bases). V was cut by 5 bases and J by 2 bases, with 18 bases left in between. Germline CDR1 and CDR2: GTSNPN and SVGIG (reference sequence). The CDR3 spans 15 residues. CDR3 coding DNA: TGTGCCTGGGGCAAAAAGGACAGTAAGAACTATGGCTACACCTTC. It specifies CAWGKKDSKNYGYTF. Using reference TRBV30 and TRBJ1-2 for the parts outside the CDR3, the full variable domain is SQTIHQWPATLVQPVGSPLSLECTVEGTSNPNLYWYRQAAGRGLQLLFYSVGIGQISSEVPQNLSASRPQDRQFILSSKKLLLSDSGFYLCAWGKKDSKNYGYTFGSGTRLTVV.

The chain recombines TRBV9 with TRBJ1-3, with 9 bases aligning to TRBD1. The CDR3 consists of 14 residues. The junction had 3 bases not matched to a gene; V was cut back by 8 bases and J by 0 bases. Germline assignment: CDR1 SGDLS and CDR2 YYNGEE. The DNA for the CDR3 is TGTGCCAGTGGGACAGGGATCTCTGGAAACACCATATATTTT. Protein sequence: CASGTGISGNTIYF.

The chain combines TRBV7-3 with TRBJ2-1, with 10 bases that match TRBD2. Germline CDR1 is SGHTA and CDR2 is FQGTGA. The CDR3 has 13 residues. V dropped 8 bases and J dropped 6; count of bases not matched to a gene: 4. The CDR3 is CASSLAGANEQFF. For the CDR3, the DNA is TGTGCCAGCTCCCTAGCGGGAGCCAATGAGCAGTTCTTC.

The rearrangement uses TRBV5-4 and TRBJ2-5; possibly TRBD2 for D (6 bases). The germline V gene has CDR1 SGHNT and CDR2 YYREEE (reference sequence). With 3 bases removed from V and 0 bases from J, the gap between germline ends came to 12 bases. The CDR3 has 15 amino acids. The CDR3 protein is CASSWSAGNQETQYF. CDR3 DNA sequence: TGTGCCAGCAGCTGGTCCGCGGGGAACCAAGAGACCCAGTACTTC.

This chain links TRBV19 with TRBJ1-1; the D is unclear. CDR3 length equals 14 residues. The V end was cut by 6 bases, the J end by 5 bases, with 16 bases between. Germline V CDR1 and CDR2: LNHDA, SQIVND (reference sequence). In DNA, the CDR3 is TGTGCCAGTAGGGCCCCCCTTTTGGAGACTGAAGCTTTCTTT. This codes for CASRAPLLETEAFF. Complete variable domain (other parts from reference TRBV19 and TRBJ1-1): DGGITQSPKYLFRKEGQNVTLSCEQNLNHDAMYWYRQDPGQGLRLIYYSQIVNDFQKGDIAEGYSVSREKKESFPLTVTSAQKNPTAFYLCASRAPLLETEAFFGQGTRLTVV.